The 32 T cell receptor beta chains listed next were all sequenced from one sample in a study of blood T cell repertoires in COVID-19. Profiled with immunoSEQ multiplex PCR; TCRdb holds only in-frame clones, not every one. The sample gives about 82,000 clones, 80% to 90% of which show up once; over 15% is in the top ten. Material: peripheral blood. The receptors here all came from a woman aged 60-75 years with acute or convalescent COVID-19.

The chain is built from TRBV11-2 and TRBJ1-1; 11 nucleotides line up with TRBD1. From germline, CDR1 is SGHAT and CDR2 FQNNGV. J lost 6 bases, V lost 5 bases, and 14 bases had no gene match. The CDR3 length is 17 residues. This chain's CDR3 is CASSLRTGGTNEAEAFF. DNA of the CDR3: TGTGCCAGCAGCCTAAGGACAGGGGGCACTAACGAGGCTGAAGCTTTCTTT. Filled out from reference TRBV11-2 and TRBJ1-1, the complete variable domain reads EAGVAQSPRYKIIEKRQSVAFWCNPISGHATLYWYQQILGQGPKLLIQFQNNGVVDDSQLPKDRFSAERLKGVDSTLKIQPAKLEDSAVYLCASSLRTGGTNEAEAFFGQGTRLTVV.

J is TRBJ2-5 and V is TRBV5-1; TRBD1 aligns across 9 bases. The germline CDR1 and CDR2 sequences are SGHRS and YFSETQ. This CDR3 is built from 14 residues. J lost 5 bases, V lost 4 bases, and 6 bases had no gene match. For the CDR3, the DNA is TGCGCCAGCAGCGAAGGGACAGGGACCGAGACCCAGTACTTC. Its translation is CASSEGTGTETQYF.

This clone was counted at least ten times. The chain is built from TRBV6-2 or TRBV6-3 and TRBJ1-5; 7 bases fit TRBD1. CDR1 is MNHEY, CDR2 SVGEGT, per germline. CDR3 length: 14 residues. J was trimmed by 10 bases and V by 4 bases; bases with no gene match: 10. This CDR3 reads CASSSTGTSSPQHF. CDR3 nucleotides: TGTGCCAGCAGTTCGACAGGGACATCAAGTCCCCAGCATTTT.

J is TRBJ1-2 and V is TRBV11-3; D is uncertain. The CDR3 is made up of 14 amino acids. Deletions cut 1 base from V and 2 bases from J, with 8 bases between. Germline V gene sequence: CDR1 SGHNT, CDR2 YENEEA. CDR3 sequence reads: CASSLATGNYGYTF. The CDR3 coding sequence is TGTGCCAGCAGCTTAGCCACCGGGAACTATGGCTACACCTTC.

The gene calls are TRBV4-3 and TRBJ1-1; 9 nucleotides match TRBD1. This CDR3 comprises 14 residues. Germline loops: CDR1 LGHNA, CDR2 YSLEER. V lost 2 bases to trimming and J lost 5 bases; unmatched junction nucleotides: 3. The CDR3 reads CASSQSTGGTEAFF. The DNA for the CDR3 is TGCGCCAGCAGCCAATCGACAGGGGGGACTGAAGCTTTCTTT.

Here the CDR3 DNA reads TGTGCCAGCAGCCGGGACAGGGCGATAAATGAAGCTTTCTTT. This codes for CASSRDRAINEAFF. The chain combines TRBV7-2 with TRBJ1-1; TRBD1 matches at 9 bases. CDR1 and CDR2 from the germline V gene are SGHTA and FQGNSA. The CDR3 extends over 14 amino acids. J lost 7 bases, V lost 5 bases, and 8 bases had no gene match.

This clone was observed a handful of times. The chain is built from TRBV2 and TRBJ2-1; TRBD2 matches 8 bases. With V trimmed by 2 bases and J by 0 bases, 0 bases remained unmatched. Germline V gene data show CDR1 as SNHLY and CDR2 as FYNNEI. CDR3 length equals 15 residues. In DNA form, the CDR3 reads TGTGCCAGCAGTGAACTAGCGGGCTCCTACAATGAGCAGTTCTTC. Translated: CASSELAGSYNEQFF.

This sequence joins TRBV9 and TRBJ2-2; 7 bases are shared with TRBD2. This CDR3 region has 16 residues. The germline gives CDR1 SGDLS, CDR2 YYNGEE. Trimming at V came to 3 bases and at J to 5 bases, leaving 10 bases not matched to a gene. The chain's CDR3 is CASSATGTTVTGELFF. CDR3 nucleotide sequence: TGTGCCAGCAGCGCTACCGGGACTACTGTAACCGGGGAGCTGTTTTTT.

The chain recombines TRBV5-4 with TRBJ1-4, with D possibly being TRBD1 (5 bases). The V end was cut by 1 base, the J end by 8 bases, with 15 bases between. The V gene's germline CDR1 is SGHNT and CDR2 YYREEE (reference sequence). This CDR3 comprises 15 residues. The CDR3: CASSLPGNGGEKLFF. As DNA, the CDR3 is TGTGCCAGCAGCTTGCCAGGGAACGGGGGAGAAAAACTGTTTTTT.

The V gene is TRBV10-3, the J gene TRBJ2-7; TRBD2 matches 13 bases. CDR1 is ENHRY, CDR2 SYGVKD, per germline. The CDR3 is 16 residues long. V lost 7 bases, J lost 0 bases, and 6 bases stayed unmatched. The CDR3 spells CAITSGLAGSSYEQYF. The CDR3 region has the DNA TGTGCCATCACCTCGGGACTAGCGGGGAGCTCCTACGAGCAGTACTTC.

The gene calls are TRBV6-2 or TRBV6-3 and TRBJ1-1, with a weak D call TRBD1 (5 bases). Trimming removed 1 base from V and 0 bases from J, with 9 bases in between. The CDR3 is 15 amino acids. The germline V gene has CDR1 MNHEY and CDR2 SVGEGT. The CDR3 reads CASSYWAGMNTEAFF. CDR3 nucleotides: TGTGCCAGCAGTTACTGGGCAGGGATGAACACTGAAGCTTTCTTT.

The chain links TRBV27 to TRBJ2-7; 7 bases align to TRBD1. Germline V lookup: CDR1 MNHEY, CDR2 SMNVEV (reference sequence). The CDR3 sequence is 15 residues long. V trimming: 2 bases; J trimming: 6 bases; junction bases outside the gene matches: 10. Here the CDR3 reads CASSLPRQGLSEQYF. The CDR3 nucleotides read TGTGCCAGCAGTTTACCCCGACAGGGTCTCAGCGAGCAGTACTTC.

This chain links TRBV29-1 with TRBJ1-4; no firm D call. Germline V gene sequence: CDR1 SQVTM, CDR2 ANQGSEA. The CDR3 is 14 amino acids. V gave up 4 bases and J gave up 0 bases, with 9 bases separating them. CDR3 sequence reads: CSVGLGATNEKLFF. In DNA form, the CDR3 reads TGCAGCGTTGGACTGGGAGCAACTAATGAAAAACTGTTTTTT.

This CDR3 is CASSSTGAYNEQFF. As DNA, the CDR3 is TGTGCCAGCAGCTCGACAGGGGCCTACAATGAGCAGTTCTTC. V usage is TRBV11-3 and J usage is TRBJ2-1, with 8 bases aligning to TRBD1. The V gene end was trimmed by 4 bases and the J gene end by 2 bases; junction bases not matched to a gene: 1. Germline V gene lookup returns CDR1 SGHNT and CDR2 YENEEA. This CDR3 region has 14 residues.

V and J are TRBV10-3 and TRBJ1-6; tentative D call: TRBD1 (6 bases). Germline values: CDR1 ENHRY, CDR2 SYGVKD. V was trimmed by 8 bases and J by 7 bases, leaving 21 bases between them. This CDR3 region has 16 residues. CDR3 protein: CAIGEGVNIGNSPLHF. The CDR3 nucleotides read TGTGCCATCGGAGAGGGGGTAAATATTGGGAATTCACCCCTCCACTTT.

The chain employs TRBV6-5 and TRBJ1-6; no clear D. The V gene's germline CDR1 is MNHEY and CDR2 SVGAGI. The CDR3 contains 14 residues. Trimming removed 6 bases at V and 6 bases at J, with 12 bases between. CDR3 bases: TGTGCCAGCAGCGAGGTGGAGCCTAATTCACCCCTCCACTTT. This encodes CASSEVEPNSPLHF.

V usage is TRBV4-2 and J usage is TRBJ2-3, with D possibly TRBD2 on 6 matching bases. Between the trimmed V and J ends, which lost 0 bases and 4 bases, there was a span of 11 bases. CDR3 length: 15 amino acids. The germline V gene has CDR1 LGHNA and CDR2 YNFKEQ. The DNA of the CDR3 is TGTGCCAGCAGCCAAGATCGGGGGAAAGCAGATACGCAGTATTTT. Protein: CASSQDRGKADTQYF.

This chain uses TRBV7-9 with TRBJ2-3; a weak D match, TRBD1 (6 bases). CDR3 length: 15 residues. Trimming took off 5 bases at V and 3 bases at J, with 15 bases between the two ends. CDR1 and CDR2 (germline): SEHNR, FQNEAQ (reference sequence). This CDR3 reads CASSLRGSETDTQYF. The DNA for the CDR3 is TGTGCCAGCAGCCTCAGGGGATCCGAGACAGATACGCAGTATTTT. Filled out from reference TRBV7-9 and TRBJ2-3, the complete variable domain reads DTGVSQNPRHKITKRGQNVTFRCDPISEHNRLYWYRQTLGQGPEFLTYFQNEAQLEKSRLLSDRFSAERPKGSFSTLEIQRTEQGDSAMYLCASSLRGSETDTQYFGPGTRLTVL.

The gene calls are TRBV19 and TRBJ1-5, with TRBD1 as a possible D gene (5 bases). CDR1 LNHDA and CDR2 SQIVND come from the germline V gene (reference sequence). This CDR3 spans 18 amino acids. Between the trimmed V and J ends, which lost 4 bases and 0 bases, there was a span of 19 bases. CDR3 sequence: CASSNPGEGTYSNQPQHF. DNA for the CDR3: TGTGCCAGTAGTAACCCCGGGGAAGGGACTTATAGCAATCAGCCCCAGCATTTT.

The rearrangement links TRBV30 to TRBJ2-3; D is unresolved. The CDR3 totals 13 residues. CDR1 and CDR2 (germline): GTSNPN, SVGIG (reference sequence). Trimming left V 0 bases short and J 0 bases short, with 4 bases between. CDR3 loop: CAWSVGSTDTQYF. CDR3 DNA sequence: TGTGCCTGGAGTGTCGGGAGCACAGATACGCAGTATTTT.

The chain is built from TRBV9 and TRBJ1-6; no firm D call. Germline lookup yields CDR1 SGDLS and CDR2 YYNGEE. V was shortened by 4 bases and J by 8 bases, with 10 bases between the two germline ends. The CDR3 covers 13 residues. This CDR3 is CASSTRLDSPLHF. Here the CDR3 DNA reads TGTGCCAGCAGCACCCGACTGGATTCACCCCTCCACTTT. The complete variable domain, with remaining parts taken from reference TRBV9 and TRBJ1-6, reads DSGVTQTPKHLITATGQRVTLRCSPRSGDLSVYWYQQSLDQGLQFLIQYYNGEERAKGNILERFSAQQFPDLHSELNLSSLELGDSALYFCASSTRLDSPLHFGNGTRLTVT.

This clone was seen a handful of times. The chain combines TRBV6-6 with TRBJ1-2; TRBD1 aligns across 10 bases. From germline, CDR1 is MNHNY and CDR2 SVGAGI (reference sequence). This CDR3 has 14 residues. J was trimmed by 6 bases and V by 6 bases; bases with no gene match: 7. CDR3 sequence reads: CASSHRDRGDGYTF. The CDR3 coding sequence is TGTGCCAGCAGCCACCGGGACAGGGGCGATGGCTACACCTTC.

Here the CDR3 DNA reads TGCGCCAGCAGCTTGGGGGACAGGGGGCAGGAGACCCAGTACTTC. Residues: CASSLGDRGQETQYF. V and J are TRBV5-1 and TRBJ2-5; the match to TRBD1 covers 12 bases. This CDR3 has 15 residues. Per the germline V gene, CDR1 is SGHRS and CDR2 is YFSETQ. V lost 0 bases, J lost 5 bases, and 2 bases stayed unmatched.

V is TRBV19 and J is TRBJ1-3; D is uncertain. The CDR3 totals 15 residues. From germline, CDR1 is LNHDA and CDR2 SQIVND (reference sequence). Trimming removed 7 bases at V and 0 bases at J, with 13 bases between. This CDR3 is CASTRTPSSGNTIYF. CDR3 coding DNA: TGTGCCAGTACCCGCACCCCGAGCTCTGGAAACACCATATATTTT.

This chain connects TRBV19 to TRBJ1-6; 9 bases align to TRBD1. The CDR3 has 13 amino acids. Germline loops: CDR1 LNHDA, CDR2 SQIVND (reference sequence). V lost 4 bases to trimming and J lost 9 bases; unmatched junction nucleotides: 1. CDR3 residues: CASSTDRGSPLHF. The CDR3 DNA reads TGTGCCAGTAGTACGGACAGGGGTTCACCCCTCCACTTT. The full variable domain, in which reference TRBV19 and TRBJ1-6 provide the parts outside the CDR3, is DGGITQSPKYLFRKEGQNVTLSCEQNLNHDAMYWYRQDPGQGLRLIYYSQIVNDFQKGDIAEGYSVSREKKESFPLTVTSAQKNPTAFYLCASSTDRGSPLHFGNGTRLTVT.

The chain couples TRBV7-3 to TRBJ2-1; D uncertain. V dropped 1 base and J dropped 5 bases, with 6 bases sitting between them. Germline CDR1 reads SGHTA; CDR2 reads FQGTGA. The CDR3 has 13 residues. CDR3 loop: CASSLIQNNEQFF. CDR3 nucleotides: TGTGCCAGCAGCTTAATACAGAACAATGAGCAGTTCTTC. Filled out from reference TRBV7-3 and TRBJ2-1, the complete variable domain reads GAGVSQTPSNKVTEKGKYVELRCDPISGHTALYWYRQSLGQGPEFLIYFQGTGAADDSGLPNDRFFAVRPEGSVSTLKIQRTERGDSAVYLCASSLIQNNEQFFGPGTRLTVL.

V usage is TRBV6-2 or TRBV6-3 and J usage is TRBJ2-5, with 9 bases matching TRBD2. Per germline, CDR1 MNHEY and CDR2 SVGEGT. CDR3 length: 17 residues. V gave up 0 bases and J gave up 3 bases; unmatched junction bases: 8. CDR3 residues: CASSYSFLAGTKETQYF. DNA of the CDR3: TGTGCCAGCAGTTACTCGTTTCTAGCGGGGACGAAAGAGACCCAGTACTTC.

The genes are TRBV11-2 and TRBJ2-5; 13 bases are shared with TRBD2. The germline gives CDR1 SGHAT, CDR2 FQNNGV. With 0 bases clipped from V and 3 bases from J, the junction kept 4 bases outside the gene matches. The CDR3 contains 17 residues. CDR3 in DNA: TGTGCCAGCAGCTTAGATGTGGGACTAGCGGGGAAAGAGACCCAGTACTTC. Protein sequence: CASSLDVGLAGKETQYF.

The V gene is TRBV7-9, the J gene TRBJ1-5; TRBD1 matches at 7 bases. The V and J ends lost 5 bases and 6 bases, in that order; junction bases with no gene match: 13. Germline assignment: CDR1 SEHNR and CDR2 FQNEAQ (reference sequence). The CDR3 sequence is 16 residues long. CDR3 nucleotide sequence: TGTGCCAGCAGCCATAAAGGACAGGCGATTCCTCAGCCCCAGCATTTT. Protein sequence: CASSHKGQAIPQPQHF.

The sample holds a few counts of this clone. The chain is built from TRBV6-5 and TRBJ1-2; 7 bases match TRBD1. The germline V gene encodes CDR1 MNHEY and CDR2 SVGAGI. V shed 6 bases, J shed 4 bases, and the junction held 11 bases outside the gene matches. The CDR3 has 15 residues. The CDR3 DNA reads TGTGCCAGCAGGACCCAGACAGGGTCGGGCTATGGCTACACCTTC. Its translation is CASRTQTGSGYGYTF.

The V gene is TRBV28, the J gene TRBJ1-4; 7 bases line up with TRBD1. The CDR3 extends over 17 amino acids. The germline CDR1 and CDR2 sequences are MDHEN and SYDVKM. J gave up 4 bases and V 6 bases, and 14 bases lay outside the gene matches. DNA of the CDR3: TGTGCCAGCAGCCCATTACTAAAACAGGGGATTAATGAAAAACTGTTTTTT. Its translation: CASSPLLKQGINEKLFF.

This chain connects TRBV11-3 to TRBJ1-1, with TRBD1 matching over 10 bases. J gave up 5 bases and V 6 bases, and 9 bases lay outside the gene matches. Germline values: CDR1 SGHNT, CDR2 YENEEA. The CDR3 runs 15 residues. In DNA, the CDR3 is TGTGCCAGCAGGTTTCGACAGGGGGCGGAAACTGAAGCTTTCTTT. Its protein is CASRFRQGAETEAFF.